The 31 T cell receptor beta chains below come from one sample, sequenced in a study of blood T cells in healthy people across ages. Through a sample-barcoded 5' primer and a J-beta primer mix, a second PCR was run for roughly 7 to 12 cycles. Each CDR3 protein gets one entry after TCRdb re-called the 5' RACE reads with MiXCR. Of about a million distinct CDR3 sequences listed, roughly two fifths were seen once; the top ten hold over 10%. Sample: blood. All receptors come from a man younger than 35 in good health.

This clonotype was detected only a few times. V usage is TRBV30 and J usage is TRBJ1-2, with no clear D. The V and J ends lost 3 bases and 8 bases respectively, with 19 bases between them. The CDR3 is 14 residues long. Germline values: CDR1 GTSNPN, CDR2 SVGIG (reference sequence). CDR3 sequence: CAWRRMEVIYGYTF. CDR3 DNA sequence: TGTGCCTGGAGACGGATGGAAGTAATCTACGGCTACACCTTC.

J is TRBJ1-1 and V is TRBV29-1; the D is unclear. This CDR3 contains 13 residues. Per germline, CDR1 SQVTM and CDR2 ANQGSEA. V lost 6 bases and J lost 0, with 11 bases in between. This CDR3 reads CSVVRTMNTEAFF. The DNA for the CDR3 is TGCAGCGTAGTACGGACGATGAACACTGAAGCTTTCTTT.

The V gene is TRBV20-1, the J gene TRBJ1-2; 7 nucleotides match TRBD1. This CDR3 comprises 13 residues. The trim removed 7 bases at V and 3 bases at J, leaving 8 bases unmatched. The V gene's germline CDR1 is DFQATT and CDR2 SNEGSKA (reference sequence). CDR3 sequence reads: CSVPPTGYYGYTF. In DNA form, the CDR3 reads TGCAGTGTCCCTCCGACAGGGTACTATGGCTACACCTTC.

The CDR3: CATRRRQSNTEAFF. The CDR3, as DNA: TGTGCCACCCGACGGCGACAATCCAACACTGAAGCTTTCTTT. The genes are TRBV12-3 or TRBV12-4 and TRBJ1-1, with D unclear. This CDR3 has 14 amino acids. V lost 10 bases and J 2 bases, leaving 17 bases between the germline ends.

In its sample, this clonotype was seen many times. At one of its ends the junction is not consistent with the germline gene, which may arise from a read error. The chain uses TRBV5-1 and TRBJ2-5; no clear D. Germline V lookup: CDR1 SGHRS, CDR2 YFSETQ. This CDR3 contains 11 residues. CDR3 nucleotides: TGTGCCAGCAGCTTAGACGAGACCCAGTACTTC. Translated, it gives CASSLDETQYF.

In its sample, this clonotype was seen a few times. The chain couples TRBV28 to TRBJ2-3; TRBD1 is a possible D gene (6 bases). The CDR3 consists of 15 residues. Germline loops: CDR1 MDHEN, CDR2 SYDVKM. Trimming removed 7 bases from V and 0 bases from J, with 14 bases in between. In DNA form, the CDR3 reads TGTGCCAGCAACCCGACAGGAGCTAGCACAGATACGCAGTATTTT. This sequence encodes CASNPTGASTDTQYF.

The CDR3 DNA reads as TGTGCCAGCAGCCAACATCCCTTCTCGACAGATACGCAGTATTTT. Translation gives CASSQHPFSTDTQYF. V and J are TRBV14 and TRBJ2-3; D is uncertain. The CDR3 has 15 amino acids. V lost 2 bases, J lost 3 bases, and 12 bases lay in between. The germline V gene encodes CDR1 SGHDN and CDR2 FVKESK.

The V call is TRBV4-2, the J call TRBJ2-1; tentatively, D is TRBD1 (5 bases). This CDR3 is built from 18 residues. Trimming took off 8 bases at V and 8 bases at J, with 31 bases between the two ends. Germline loops: CDR1 LGHNA, CDR2 YNFKEQ. The CDR3 reads CASAEYLTPGQGSHEQFF. As DNA, the CDR3 is TGTGCCAGCGCCGAGTACCTGACGCCTGGGCAGGGAAGTCATGAGCAGTTCTTC.

V gene TRBV20-1 combines with J gene TRBJ2-3; D is uncertain. The CDR3 runs 14 residues. Germline-derived CDR1 and CDR2 are DFQATT and SNEGSKA (reference sequence). V lost 0 bases, J lost 5 bases, and 12 bases lay in between. The CDR3 DNA follows: TGCAGTGCTAGAGAGGTAGTCGGTGGAGATACGCAGTATTTT. This gives the protein CSAREVVGGDTQYF.

This clonotype occurred a few times. The chain links TRBV7-2 to TRBJ2-4; D may be TRBD1 (6 bases). The J call may be faulty, since TRBJ2-7 better matches the DNA end. Germline CDR1 and CDR2: SGHTA and FQGNSA. The CDR3 has 13 amino acids. The CDR3: CASSLGQEGEQYF. The CDR3, as DNA: TGTGCCAGCAGCTTGGGACAAGAGGGCGAGCAGTACTTC.

In nucleotides, the CDR3 is TGTGCCAGCAGCGTCTTCTATTTCGGGGAGCTGTTTTTT. It translates to CASSVFYFGELFF. This chain connects TRBV5-4 to TRBJ2-2; D ambiguous. The CDR3 totals 13 residues. V lost 4 bases, J lost 7 bases, and 11 bases lay in between. The germline V gene encodes CDR1 SGHNT and CDR2 YYREEE (reference sequence). Looking up the rest from reference TRBV5-4 and TRBJ2-2 gives the full variable domain: ETGVTQSPTHLIKTRGQQVTLRCSSQSGHNTVSWYQQALGQGPQFIFQYYREEENGRGNFPPRFSGLQFPNYSSELNVNALELDDSALYLCASSVFYFGELFFGEGSRLTVL.

The CDR3 sequence: CASSQDLNFGPERHYEQYF. The CDR3 region has the DNA TGCGCCAGCAGCCAAGATCTTAATTTCGGGCCCGAGCGACACTACGAGCAGTACTTC. The chain employs TRBV4-3 and TRBJ2-7; D gene unclear. V lost 0 bases and J lost 3, with 24 bases in between. The CDR3 length is 19 residues. CDR1 is LGHNA, CDR2 YSLEER, per germline.

V usage is TRBV7-3 and J usage is TRBJ2-2; the D gene is possibly TRBD2 (5 bases). Trimming took 3 bases from V and 0 from J, leaving 11 bases between them. The CDR3 totals 16 residues. Germline CDR1 reads SGHTA; CDR2 reads FQGTGA. This CDR3 is CASSLTSGANTGELFF. CDR3 DNA: TGTGCCAGCAGCTTGACAAGCGGCGCGAACACCGGGGAGCTGTTTTTT.

The chain is built from TRBV20-1 and TRBJ2-2, with 12 positions matching TRBD2. The germline V gene has CDR1 DFQATT and CDR2 SNEGSKA (reference sequence). The V gene end was trimmed by 4 bases and the J gene end by 2 bases; junction bases not matched to a gene: 5. The CDR3 is made up of 16 amino acids. As DNA, the CDR3 is TGCAGTGCTAACGGGACTAGCGGGTCAAACACCGGGGAGCTGTTTTTT. Protein sequence: CSANGTSGSNTGELFF.

CDR3 amino acids: CASSYPTAEDAFF. The CDR3 DNA sequence: TGTGCCAGCAGTTACCCGACAGCGGAGGATGCTTTCTTT. This sequence joins TRBV6-6 and TRBJ1-1; D possibly corresponds to TRBD1 (5 bases). CDR3 size: 13 residues. The germline V gene encodes CDR1 MNHNY and CDR2 SVGAGI (reference sequence). Between the trimmed V and J ends, which lost 2 bases and 11 bases, there was a span of 15 bases.

This clonotype has a handful of counts. The chain joins TRBV20-1 to TRBJ2-7; 7 bases are a match to TRBD2. Germline CDR1 and CDR2: DFQATT and SNEGSKA (reference sequence). V trimming: 1 base; J trimming: 0 bases; junction bases outside the gene matches: 6. CDR3 length equals 15 residues. CDR3: CSARVSSGFSYEQYF. For the CDR3, the DNA is TGCAGTGCTAGAGTCTCTAGCGGTTTCTCCTACGAGCAGTACTTC.

The chain uses TRBV2 and TRBJ2-2, with D possibly being TRBD1 (5 bases). This CDR3 is built from 14 residues. Trimming cost V 7 bases and J 0 bases, with 9 bases left between them. Germline loops: CDR1 SNHLY, CDR2 FYNNEI. CDR3: CASKRGANTGELFF. The CDR3 DNA reads as TGTGCCAGCAAAAGGGGTGCGAACACCGGGGAGCTGTTTTTT. Full variable domain (outside the CDR3, taken from reference TRBV2 and TRBJ2-2): EPEVTQTPSHQVTQMGQEVILRCVPISNHLYFYWYRQILGQKVEFLVSFYNNEISEKSEIFDDQFSVERPDGSNFTLKIRSTKLEDSAMYFCASKRGANTGELFFGEGSRLTVL.

This clonotype has more than one count but fewer than ten. V is TRBV12-3 or TRBV12-4 and J is TRBJ1-5; D unclear. This CDR3 is 16 amino acids long. Deletions cut 1 base from V and 2 bases from J, with 12 bases between. As DNA, the CDR3 is TGTGCCAGCAGTTTAGAGGGAAGGCGACGCAATCAGCCCCAGCATTTT. Protein product: CASSLEGRRRNQPQHF.

CDR3 coding DNA: TGTGCCAGCAGGCTCAGGGGGACTACCTACGAGCAGTACTTC. Amino acid sequence: CASRLRGTTYEQYF. The chain employs TRBV27 and TRBJ2-7; possibly TRBD1 or TRBD2 for D (7 bases each). This CDR3 is built from 14 residues. The V and J ends lost 6 bases and 2 bases respectively, with 14 bases between them. Germline assignment: CDR1 MNHEY and CDR2 SMNVEV (reference sequence).

The V and J genes are TRBV30 and TRBJ1-5, with D hard to call. Germline CDR1 and CDR2: GTSNPN and SVGIG (reference sequence). V lost 0 bases and J 2 bases, leaving 8 bases between the germline ends. This CDR3 region has 14 residues. Here the CDR3 reads CAWSVVEGNQPQHF. The CDR3 DNA sequence: TGTGCCTGGAGTGTGGTTGAAGGCAATCAGCCCCAGCATTTT.

The genes are TRBV4-2 and TRBJ1-5, with D possibly matching TRBD1 (6 bases). The V end lost 0 bases, the J end lost 0 bases, and 21 bases lay between the germline ends. This CDR3 region has 20 residues. The germline CDR1 and CDR2 sequences are LGHNA and YNFKEQ. CDR3 DNA sequence: TGTGCCAGCAGCCAAGAGTCCCACAGGGTCCCGGCATATAGCAATCAGCCCCAGCATTTT. Encoded protein: CASSQESHRVPAYSNQPQHF.

The CDR3 DNA reads as TGTGCCAGCTCAGGGGCAGCGTACGAGCAGTACTTC. Translation: CASSGAAYEQYF. This chain uses TRBV18 with TRBJ2-7, with D perhaps matching TRBD1 (5 bases). The V end lost 5 bases, the J end lost 4 bases, and 9 bases lay between the germline ends. CDR1 is KGHSH and CDR2 is LQKENI in the germline V gene. The CDR3 consists of 12 residues.

V usage is TRBV4-1 and J usage is TRBJ2-2; D possibly matches TRBD1 or TRBD2 (5 bases each). The CDR3 totals 14 residues. V was clipped by 5 bases and J by 4 bases, with 11 bases between them. Germline loops: CDR1 MGHRA, CDR2 YSYEKL. Here the CDR3 reads CASSETGLTGELFF. The CDR3 nucleotides are TGCGCCAGCAGCGAAACGGGGCTCACCGGGGAGCTGTTTTTT.

The chain links TRBV4-3 to TRBJ2-5; D uncertain. V was shortened by 2 bases and J by 3 bases, with 10 bases between the two germline ends. CDR1 and CDR2 from the germline V gene are LGHNA and YSLEER. The CDR3 is made up of 14 amino acids. The CDR3: CASSQLGQEETQYF. Written as DNA, the CDR3 is TGCGCCAGCAGCCAACTTGGGCAAGAAGAGACCCAGTACTTC.

This clonotype was seen only a few times. The chain employs TRBV7-2 and TRBJ1-1, with TRBD1 identical over 7 bases. The CDR3 is made up of 13 amino acids. V lost 7 bases to trimming and J lost 4 bases; unmatched junction nucleotides: 6. From germline, CDR1 is SGHTA and CDR2 FQGNSA. This CDR3 is CASNPDRITEAFF. CDR3 nucleotide sequence: TGTGCCAGCAACCCGGACAGGATCACTGAAGCTTTCTTT.

In its sample, this clonotype was seen many times. The CDR3 nucleotides read TGTGCCAGCAGCCAAGATAGGGGGGTAGAGACCCAGTACTTC. It codes for CASSQDRGVETQYF. The genes are TRBV4-2 and TRBJ2-5, with D possibly being TRBD1 or TRBD2 (6 bases each). This CDR3 spans 14 amino acids. The germline V gene has CDR1 LGHNA and CDR2 YNFKEQ. Trimming took 0 bases from V and 4 from J, leaving 9 bases between them.

This clonotype was seen more than once but under ten times. The gene calls are TRBV6-5 and TRBJ1-2; 8 bases are shared with TRBD1. V was pared by 5 bases and J by 1 base, with 6 bases of the junction left unmatched. The CDR3 is 15 amino acids. The germline V gene has CDR1 MNHEY and CDR2 SVGAGI. For the CDR3, the DNA is TGTGCCAGCAGTCGCAGGGGACAGGATAACTATGGCTACACCTTC. As protein: CASSRRGQDNYGYTF.

This clonotype was detected only once. V is TRBV12-3 or TRBV12-4 and J is TRBJ1-5; D might be TRBD1 (5 bases). V lost 7 bases and J 3 bases, leaving 7 bases between the germline ends. The CDR3 is made up of 12 amino acids. As DNA, the CDR3 is TGTGCCAGCAAAGGGGACAATCAGCCCCAGCATTTT. This sequence encodes CASKGDNQPQHF.

The chain employs TRBV4-3 and TRBJ2-1; D possibly matches TRBD1 or TRBD2 (6 bases each). V lost 4 bases and J lost 4, with 17 bases in between. The CDR3 is made up of 16 amino acids. The germline gives CDR1 LGHNA, CDR2 YSLEER. The DNA for the CDR3 is TGCGCCAGCAGCCCCGAGGGGGGTACGGGTTACAATGAGCAGTTCTTC. Translated, it gives CASSPEGGTGYNEQFF.

CDR3 residues: CASSLQPEKLFF. CDR3 nucleotides: TGTGCCAGCAGCTTGCAACCCGAAAAACTGTTTTTT. V gene TRBV5-5 combines with J gene TRBJ1-4; D not certain. In germline, CDR1 is SGHKS, CDR2 YYEKEE (reference sequence). Trimming cost V 1 base and J 8 bases, with 6 bases left between them. CDR3 length: 12 residues.

In nucleotides, the CDR3 is TGCAGTGCTATTCGTCGTGACAGGAATCAAGAGACCCAGTTCTTC. Protein product: CSAIRRDRNQETQFF. The chain has TRBV20-1 and TRBJ2-1; D may be TRBD1 (6 bases). The ends were cut back, 4 bases at V and 13 bases at J, with 26 bases in the middle. CDR1 and CDR2 from the germline V gene are DFQATT and SNEGSKA (reference sequence). The length of the CDR3 is 15 residues.